This entry lists 30 T cell receptor beta chains sequenced from one sample in a study of cytomegalovirus exposure and HLA in healthy donors. The primer mix had 60 Vbeta and 13 Jbeta primers. The table came from immunoSEQ multiplex PCR; TCRdb's copy has only in-frame clones and leaves some out. The sample includes roughly 190,000 clones, about four fifths of them seen just once. The sample comprised PBMCs. The source of these receptors is a woman younger than 30 in good health and CMV-seronegative.

V usage is TRBV30 and J usage is TRBJ1-3; no reliable D call. This CDR3 has 12 residues. Germline V gene data show CDR1 as GTSNPN and CDR2 as SVGIG (reference sequence). The V end lost 0 bases, the J end lost 7 bases, and 7 bases lay between the germline ends. CDR3 bases: TGTGCCTGGAGTGTTCAGGTGAACACCATATATTTT. This sequence encodes CAWSVQVNTIYF.

The V and J genes are TRBV10-2 and TRBJ1-2; D is unclear. The CDR3 contains 13 residues. V dropped 11 bases and J dropped 1 base, with 14 bases sitting between them. Germline V gives CDR1 WSHSY, CDR2 SAAADI. The DNA for the CDR3 is TGCGCCGCGGGAGCCGGACTTAACTATGGCTACACCTTC. Translation gives CAAGAGLNYGYTF.

The chain joins TRBV4-3 to TRBJ2-2; weak D call: TRBD2 (6 bases). The V end was cut by 4 bases, the J end by 4 bases, with 10 bases between. CDR3 length: 14 amino acids. Germline values: CDR1 LGHNA, CDR2 YSLEER. The CDR3 sequence is CASSPIGSTGELFF. Here the CDR3 DNA reads TGCGCCAGCAGCCCCATCGGGAGCACCGGGGAGCTGTTTTTT.

The table lists this clone with many counts. This chain joins TRBV6-5 and TRBJ2-1, with D tentatively TRBD2 (6 bases). CDR3 size: 14 residues. Trimming took 8 bases from V and 7 from J, leaving 18 bases between them. The germline V gene encodes CDR1 MNHEY and CDR2 SVGAGI. This CDR3 is CASSPLEGLNEQFF. In DNA form, the CDR3 reads TGTGCCAGCTCCCCCTTGGAGGGCCTTAATGAGCAGTTCTTC.

The rearrangement joins TRBV30 to TRBJ2-5; the match to TRBD1 covers 9 bases. This CDR3 has 12 residues. The J segment lost 3 bases and the V segment lost 6 bases, leaving 2 bases of the junction unmatched. CDR1 is GTSNPN, CDR2 SVGIG, per germline (reference sequence). CDR3 region: CACWTGEETQYF. In DNA, the CDR3 is TGTGCCTGTTGGACAGGGGAAGAGACCCAGTACTTC.

This rearrangement joins TRBV6-5 to TRBJ1-2; 8 positions agree with TRBD1. The length of the CDR3 is 14 residues. The germline V gene has CDR1 MNHEY and CDR2 SVGAGI. Losses at the gene ends were 5 bases for V and 5 bases for J; bases not matched to a gene: 7. This CDR3 is CASSPQGAGYGYTF. The CDR3 region has the DNA TGTGCCAGCAGTCCCCAGGGGGCTGGGTATGGCTACACCTTC.

The chain links TRBV6-5 to TRBJ2-7; no firm D call. Trimming took off 2 bases at V and 0 bases at J, with 11 bases between the two ends. CDR1 MNHEY and CDR2 SVGAGI come from the germline V gene. CDR3 length equals 15 residues. CDR3 region: CASSYLQVSSYEQYV. CDR3 DNA sequence: TGTGCCAGCAGTTACCTCCAGGTCAGCTCCTACGAGCAGTACGTC.

The chain combines TRBV27 with TRBJ1-5; TRBD1 matches at 9 bases. J lost 1 base, V lost 6 bases, and 7 bases had no gene match. Looked up from germline, CDR1 is MNHEY and CDR2 is SMNVEV (reference sequence). There are 16 residues in the CDR3. CDR3 nucleotide sequence: TGTGCCAGCAGGGGACGCGGACAGGGGAGCAATCAGCCCCAGCATTTT. This translates into CASRGRGQGSNQPQHF.

The rearrangement joins TRBV13 to TRBJ1-1; the D is unclear. The CDR3 contains 14 residues. V lost 5 bases to trimming and J lost 4 bases, with 14 bases between them. Germline CDR1 PRHDT, CDR2 FYEKMQ (reference sequence). CDR3 coding DNA: TGTGCCAGCAGCACGGGGAGGGTTGGCACTGAAGCTTTCTTT. Translating gives CASSTGRVGTEAFF. The whole variable domain, filled in from reference TRBV13 and TRBJ1-1, reads AAGVIQSPRHLIKEKRETATLKCYPIPRHDTVYWYQQGPGQDPQFLISFYEKMQSDKGSIPDRFSAQQFSDYHSELNMSSLELGDSALYFCASSTGRVGTEAFFGQGTRLTVV.

V and J are TRBV7-2 and TRBJ2-3; 8 positions match TRBD2. Germline CDR1 reads SGHTA; CDR2 reads FQGNSA. Trimming cost V 5 bases and J 5 bases; bases outside gene matches: 3. The CDR3 is 13 residues long. Here the CDR3 DNA reads TGTGCCAGCAGCCCCCTAGCGGGAGATACGCAGTATTTT. It yields the protein CASSPLAGDTQYF. The whole variable domain, remainder taken from reference TRBV7-2 and TRBJ2-3, is GAGVSQSPSNKVTEKGKDVELRCDPISGHTALYWYRQSLGQGLEFLIYFQGNSAPDKSGLPSDRFSAERTGGSVSTLTIQRTQQEDSAVYLCASSPLAGDTQYFGPGTRLTVL.

A few counts support this clone. Other DNA sequences within the sample encode an identical CDR3. V and J are TRBV5-4 and TRBJ2-5, with 9 bases aligning to TRBD1. The V and J ends lost 4 bases and 5 bases, in that order; junction bases with no gene match: 9. In germline, CDR1 is SGHNT, CDR2 YYREEE (reference sequence). CDR3 length: 15 residues. CDR3: CASSPPGQGRETQYF. In DNA form, the CDR3 reads TGTGCCAGCAGCCCACCGGGACAGGGAAGGGAGACCCAGTACTTC.

This rearrangement joins TRBV19 to TRBJ1-5, with a possible D match to TRBD1 (5 bases). V lost 5 bases, J lost 2 bases, and 16 bases lay in between. This CDR3 is 16 amino acids long. Germline-derived CDR1 and CDR2 are LNHDA and SQIVND (reference sequence). As DNA, the CDR3 is TGTGCCAGTAGTCCCCAGCAGGGCAGGGGCAATCAGCCCCAGCATTTT. Protein: CASSPQQGRGNQPQHF.

The V and J genes are TRBV6-5 and TRBJ2-7; 12 nucleotides align to TRBD2. Germline assignment: CDR1 MNHEY and CDR2 SVGAGI. With V trimmed by 6 bases and J by 1 base, 1 base remained unmatched. This CDR3 comprises 14 residues. The CDR3 DNA reads as TGTGCCAGCAGGGGGACTAGCGGGTCCTACGAGCAGTACGTC. Protein sequence: CASRGTSGSYEQYV.

A single count supports this clone. The chain joins TRBV4-3 to TRBJ2-2; TRBD2 matches at 8 bases. The junction had 11 bases not matched to a gene; V was cut back by 8 bases and J by 0 bases. Germline V gives CDR1 LGHNA, CDR2 YSLEER. The CDR3 has 17 residues. The CDR3 spells CASGGGWGVPNTGELFF. In nucleotides, the CDR3 is TGCGCCAGCGGCGGGGGGTGGGGGGTTCCGAACACCGGGGAGCTGTTTTTT.

The J gene is TRBJ2-1, the V gene TRBV11-2, with 9 bases that match TRBD2. The CDR3 runs to 15 residues. The ends lost 4 bases at V and 5 bases at J; junction bases unmatched: 6. Germline V gives CDR1 SGHAT, CDR2 FQNNGV. The CDR3 is CASSSLAGRNNEQFF. The CDR3, as DNA: TGTGCCAGCAGCTCTCTAGCGGGAAGAAACAATGAGCAGTTCTTC.

The chain recombines TRBV4-1 with TRBJ2-5, with a weak D call TRBD2 (6 bases). This CDR3 spans 16 amino acids. Germline V gives CDR1 MGHRA, CDR2 YSYEKL. V dropped 2 bases and J dropped 2 bases, with 15 bases sitting between them. CDR3 loop: CASSQPYERVQETQYF. The CDR3 DNA reads as TGCGCCAGCAGCCAACCCTACGAGCGGGTACAAGAGACCCAGTACTTC.

The chain joins TRBV7-2 to TRBJ1-1; the D gene is possibly TRBD1 (5 bases). From germline, CDR1 is SGHTA and CDR2 FQGNSA. V was pared by 4 bases and J by 2 bases, with 14 bases between. The CDR3 runs to 15 residues. The CDR3 sequence: CASSSTGGINTEAFF. In DNA, the CDR3 is TGTGCCAGCAGCTCGACGGGGGGAATTAACACTGAAGCTTTCTTT.

The chain links TRBV7-2 to TRBJ2-7; TRBD2 might be the D (6 bases). The CDR3 length is 16 residues. With 0 bases removed from V and 2 bases from J, the gap between germline ends came to 14 bases. Germline CDR1 is SGHTA and CDR2 is FQGNSA. The CDR3 coding sequence is TGTGCCAGCAGCTTAGCGACCGGGGGTTTCACCTACGAGCAGTACTTC. Amino acids: CASSLATGGFTYEQYF.

This clone was found a few times. This chain connects TRBV4-1 to TRBJ1-1; no definite D call. The CDR3 has 15 residues. Germline CDR1 reads MGHRA; CDR2 reads YSYEKL. Between the trimmed V and J ends, which lost 0 bases and 5 bases, there was a span of 13 bases. Here the CDR3 DNA reads TGCGCCAGCAGCCAAGATGGGTGGGGAGGGACTGAAGCTTTCTTT. It specifies CASSQDGWGGTEAFF.

V usage is TRBV10-3 and J usage is TRBJ2-4; D not resolved. V was pared by 0 bases and J by 7 bases, with 7 bases between. This CDR3 comprises 13 residues. The germline V gene has CDR1 ENHRY and CDR2 SYGVKD. Written as DNA, the CDR3 is TGTGCCATCAGTGAGTCAGATGAGAACATTCAGTACTTC. Protein product: CAISESDENIQYF.

CDR3 in amino acids: CASSPAGTWGETQYF. Written as DNA, the CDR3 is TGCGCCAGCAGCCCGGCCGGGACTTGGGGAGAGACCCAGTACTTC. This chain joins TRBV4-1 and TRBJ2-5; TRBD2 is a possible D gene (6 bases). Trimming removed 4 bases from V and 4 bases from J, with 16 bases in between. CDR1 and CDR2 from the germline V gene are MGHRA and YSYEKL. The CDR3 length is 15 residues.

This clone was seen a single time. CDR3 sequence reads: CASSPTGYNEQFF. DNA for the CDR3: TGTGCCAGCAGTCCTACAGGTTACAATGAGCAGTTCTTC. The gene calls are TRBV27 and TRBJ2-1; D perhaps matches TRBD1 (5 bases). V was clipped by 5 bases and J by 4 bases, with 9 bases between them. This CDR3 region has 13 residues. The V gene's germline CDR1 is MNHEY and CDR2 SMNVEV (reference sequence).

On this clone itself: Other DNA sequences in the same sample also yield this CDR3. The J gene is TRBJ1-1, the V gene TRBV5-6, with 7 bases fitting TRBD1. V gave up 4 bases and J gave up 0 bases; unmatched junction bases: 3. The CDR3 is 14 amino acids. The germline gives CDR1 SGHDT, CDR2 YYEEEE. CDR3 coding DNA: TGTGCCAGCAGCCTGACAGGGTTGAACACTGAAGCTTTCTTT. Translation gives CASSLTGLNTEAFF.

Notes on this clone: Likely a read error: the CDR3 ends without its conserved phenylalanine or tryptophan. V usage is TRBV27 and J usage is TRBJ1-2; perhaps TRBD1 as D (6 bases). Germline CDR1 is MNHEY and CDR2 is SMNVEV (reference sequence). Trimming pared 0 bases from V and 7 bases from J, leaving 12 bases between. The CDR3 has 14 residues. The CDR3 here is CASSLSQGFGGYTL. CDR3 nucleotide sequence: TGTGCCAGCAGTTTATCTCAGGGGTTCGGTGGCTACACCCTC.

This clone was recorded only once. The chain is built from TRBV6-5 and TRBJ1-2; D possibly corresponds to TRBD1 (6 bases). The V gene lost 6 bases and the J gene lost 4 bases, with 15 bases spanning the gap. Germline V gives CDR1 MNHEY, CDR2 SVGAGI. The CDR3 has 14 amino acids. Written as DNA, the CDR3 is TGTGCCAGCAGAACCATGACAGGCAGCTATGGCTACACCTTC. It yields the protein CASRTMTGSYGYTF.

V usage is TRBV30 and J usage is TRBJ1-1, with a tentative D call TRBD1 (5 bases). The CDR3 runs to 13 residues. The V and J ends lost 0 bases and 1 base respectively, with 6 bases between them. CDR1 is GTSNPN and CDR2 is SVGIG in the germline V gene (reference sequence). The CDR3 loop is CAWSVQENTEAFF. The CDR3 region has the DNA TGTGCCTGGAGTGTACAGGAGAACACTGAAGCTTTCTTT.

This clone was observed a few times. The V and J genes are TRBV5-6 and TRBJ1-1, with D maybe TRBD1 (5 bases). CDR3 length equals 13 residues. Germline assignment: CDR1 SGHDT and CDR2 YYEEEE. V was shortened by 2 bases and J by 4 bases, with 9 bases between the two germline ends. CDR3: CASSFSGGTEAFF. The CDR3 DNA reads TGTGCCAGCAGCTTTAGCGGGGGCACTGAAGCTTTCTTT.

This clone was detected only once. For the CDR3, the DNA is TGCAGTGCCTTCCGCAATCAGCCCCAGCATTTT. It is translated as CSAFRNQPQHF. The chain uses TRBV20-1 and TRBJ1-5; D is uncertain. CDR3 length: 11 amino acids. The germline V gene has CDR1 DFQATT and CDR2 SNEGSKA (reference sequence). V lost 6 bases to trimming and J lost 2 bases, with 5 bases between them.

This clone was observed a single time. The genes are TRBV4-1 and TRBJ2-1; D unresolved. CDR1 is MGHRA and CDR2 is YSYEKL in the germline V gene. This CDR3 is built from 12 residues. The V gene lost 4 bases and the J gene lost 6 bases, with 7 bases spanning the gap. CDR3 nucleotide sequence: TGCGCCAGCAGCCTGCTAAGCAATGAGCAGTTCTTC. Translation: CASSLLSNEQFF.

The chain links TRBV9 to TRBJ1-5; D might be TRBD1 (5 bases). The germline gives CDR1 SGDLS, CDR2 YYNGEE. CDR3 length equals 14 residues. Trimming shortened V by 2 bases and J by 0 bases, and 6 bases separated the two germline ends. The CDR3 DNA is TGTGCCAGCAGCGTTGACAGTAGCAATCAGCCCCAGCATTTT. This sequence encodes CASSVDSSNQPQHF. Variable domain in full (rest from reference TRBV9 and TRBJ1-5): DSGVTQTPKHLITATGQRVTLRCSPRSGDLSVYWYQQSLDQGLQFLIQYYNGEERAKGNILERFSAQQFPDLHSELNLSSLELGDSALYFCASSVDSSNQPQHFGDGTRLSIL.